Listed below are T cell receptor beta chains from one sample, sequenced in a study of radiotherapy plus CTLA-4 blockade in lung cancer. Assay: immunoSEQ multiplex PCR; the TCRdb copy retains only in-frame clones and omits some. The sample shows some 34,000 clones, 72% of them seen only once. Source: peripheral blood, taken from a patient treated with radiotherapy plus ipilimumab. The receptors shown here come from a human donor with non-small cell lung cancer who had stable disease on radiotherapy plus ipilimumab. The CDR3 runs from the conserved cysteine through the conserved F or W. D genes are given only for firm matches. Clone size, where shown, is once, few, many, or a class for clones that have expanded.

clone size: .
J gene: TRBJ2-4
D gene: TRBD2
V gene: TRBV5-1
CDR3 DNA: TGCGCCAGCAGCAGGCTAGCGGGGGGACTAGCCAAAAACATTCAGTACTTC
CDR3 protein: CASSRLAGGLAKNIQYF

clone size: .
J gene: TRBJ2-1
D gene: TRBD1
V gene: TRBV4-1
CDR3 DNA: TGCGCCAGCAGCCAAAGCCCGTACAGGGGGAACTACAATGAGCAGTTCTTC
CDR3 protein: CASSQSPYRGNYNEQFF

clone size: .
J gene: TRBJ2-7
D gene: TRBD2
V gene: TRBV15
CDR3 DNA: TGTGCCACCAAAACTAGCGGGGGGATCTACGAGCAGTACTTC
CDR3 protein: CATKTSGGIYEQYF

clone size: .
J gene: TRBJ2-5
D gene: TRBD2
V gene: TRBV2
CDR3 DNA: TGTGCCAGTAGCGGGGGGATGGGAGAGACCCAGTACTTC
CDR3 protein: CASSGGMGETQYF

clone size: once
J gene: TRBJ2-5
D gene: TRBD1
V gene: TRBV5-1
CDR3 DNA: TGCGCCAGCAGGACAGGGGTCGGTGAGACCCAGTACTTC
CDR3 protein: CASRTGVGETQYF

clone size: .
J gene: TRBJ2-5
D gene: TRBD1
V gene: TRBV5-6
CDR3 DNA: TGTGCCAGCAGCTTGGAGGACAGGGGAGGAAAGACCCAGTACTTC
CDR3 protein: CASSLEDRGGKTQYF

clone size: .
J gene: TRBJ1-2
D gene: TRBD1
V gene: TRBV30
CDR3 DNA: TGTGCCTGGAGCAGTACAGGGGGCCGATATGGCTACACCTTC
CDR3 protein: CAWSSTGGRYGYTF

clone size: .
J gene: TRBJ1-1
D gene: .
V gene: TRBV6-5
CDR3 DNA: TGTGCCAGCAGTTACATTTCGGGAGGAAGCGCTTTCTTT
CDR3 protein: CASSYISGGSAFF

clone size: once
J gene: TRBJ1-2
D gene: .
V gene: TRBV25-1
CDR3 DNA: TGTGCCAGCAGTGAGGAGGGGAACTATGGCTACACCTTC
CDR3 protein: CASSEEGNYGYTF

clone size: .
J gene: TRBJ2-7
D gene: TRBD2
V gene: TRBV7-9
CDR3 DNA: TGTGCCAGCAGCTCTACCGGGACTAGCTTTTACGAGCAGTACTTC
CDR3 protein: CASSSTGTSFYEQYF

clone size: .
J gene: TRBJ1-4
D gene: .
V gene: TRBV15
CDR3 DNA: TGTGCCACCAACCCGGTCGAAGATGAAAAACTGTTTTTT
CDR3 protein: CATNPVEDEKLFF

clone size: .
J gene: TRBJ2-7
D gene: .
V gene: TRBV2
CDR3 DNA: TGTGCCAGCAGGGAGGAAGGACTGCGCTACGAGCAGTACTTC
CDR3 protein: CASREEGLRYEQYF

clone size: few
J gene: TRBJ2-1
D gene: .
V gene: TRBV11-1
CDR3 DNA: TGTGCCAGCAGCCGAGGTGGGGGGAATGAGCAGTTCTTC
CDR3 protein: CASSRGGGNEQFF

clone size: .
J gene: TRBJ2-5
D gene: TRBD1
V gene: TRBV5-1
CDR3 DNA: TGCGCCAGCAGCTCGGGGACAGGGGGATACCAAGAGACCCAGTACTTC
CDR3 protein: CASSSGTGGYQETQYF

clone size: once
J gene: TRBJ2-7
D gene: TRBD1
V gene: TRBV11-2
CDR3 DNA: TGTGCCAGCAGCTTAGAGGGACAGGGGTCCTACGAGCAGTACTTC
CDR3 protein: CASSLEGQGSYEQYF

clone size: .
J gene: TRBJ2-1
D gene: TRBD1
V gene: TRBV14
CDR3 DNA: TGTGCCAGCAGCCAAGTCTTAGGACAGGGTCTAAATGAGCAGTTCTTC
CDR3 protein: CASSQVLGQGLNEQFF

clone size: .
J gene: TRBJ2-7
D gene: TRBD1
V gene: TRBV5-3
CDR3 DNA: TGTGCCAGAAACGTTCAGGGGGACTCCTACGAGCAGTACTTC
CDR3 protein: CARNVQGDSYEQYF

clone size: .
J gene: TRBJ2-6
D gene: .
V gene: TRBV23-1
CDR3 DNA: TGCGCCGCCGCTGAGGGGGAAGACTCTGGGGCCAACGTCCTGACTTTC
CDR3 protein: CAAAEGEDSGANVLTF

clone size: .
J gene: TRBJ2-5
D gene: .
V gene: TRBV6-5
CDR3 DNA: TGTGCCAGCAGTCCCCGAGGAGTCCAAGAGACCCAGTACTTC
CDR3 protein: CASSPRGVQETQYF

clone size: .
J gene: TRBJ2-3
D gene: .
V gene: TRBV30
CDR3 DNA: TGTGCCTTCCTGAGGGACACAGATACGCAGTATTTT
CDR3 protein: CAFLRDTDTQYF

clone size: .
J gene: TRBJ1-1
D gene: TRBD1
V gene: TRBV7-6
CDR3 DNA: TGTGCCAGCAGCTCGGGGACAGTCATGAACACTGAAGCTTTCTTT
CDR3 protein: CASSSGTVMNTEAFF

clone size: .
J gene: TRBJ2-5
D gene: .
V gene: TRBV5-1
CDR3 DNA: TGCGCCAGCAGCGGAGCCGGTCAAGAGACCCAGTACTTC
CDR3 protein: CASSGAGQETQYF

clone size: .
J gene: TRBJ2-7
D gene: TRBD1
V gene: TRBV11-3
CDR3 DNA: TGTGCCAGCAGCCGCAGGGTAGGGACAGGGGGTTACGAGCAGTACTTC
CDR3 protein: CASSRRVGTGGYEQYF

clone size: .
J gene: TRBJ1-2
D gene: .
V gene: TRBV30
CDR3 DNA: TGTGCCTGGAGTGTACATGGGGCCAAAGGCTACACCTTC
CDR3 protein: CAWSVHGAKGYTF

clone size: .
J gene: TRBJ2-6
D gene: TRBD1
V gene: TRBV12-5
CDR3 DNA: TGTGCTAGTGGTTTGGGCCGGGACAGGGGTCTCTTCTCTGGGGCCAACGTCCTGACTTTC
CDR3 protein: CASGLGRDRGLFSGANVLTF

clone size: .
J gene: TRBJ2-3
D gene: TRBD1
V gene: TRBV5-6
CDR3 DNA: TGTGCCAGCAGCCCGCTGGTAAGCCGGGACAGGGAAGATACGCAGTATTTT
CDR3 protein: CASSPLVSRDREDTQYF

clone size: few
J gene: TRBJ2-5
D gene: TRBD1
V gene: TRBV2
CDR3 DNA: TGTGCCAGCAGTGAAGCCAGGGGGCGCGCTGAGACCCAGTACTTC
CDR3 protein: CASSEARGRAETQYF

clone size: .
J gene: TRBJ1-1
D gene: .
V gene: TRBV5-4
CDR3 DNA: TGTGCCAGCAGCTCCGGACAAGTGGCGAACACTGAAGCTTTCTTT
CDR3 protein: CASSSGQVANTEAFF

clone size: .
J gene: TRBJ1-4
D gene: .
V gene: TRBV25-1
CDR3 DNA: TGTGCCAGCTCGCGGCCAGCTAATGAAAAACTGTTTTTT
CDR3 protein: CASSRPANEKLFF

clone size: few
J gene: TRBJ2-5
D gene: TRBD1
V gene: TRBV5-4
CDR3 DNA: TGTGCCAGCAGCAACAAACAGGGGGCGGCGGAGACCCAGTACTTC
CDR3 protein: CASSNKQGAAETQYF

clone size: .
J gene: TRBJ2-3
D gene: TRBD2
V gene: TRBV5-4
CDR3 DNA: TGTGCCAGCAGCGAATCGATCAGCGGGGGCAACACAGATACGCAGTATTTT
CDR3 protein: CASSESISGGNTDTQYF

clone size: once
J gene: TRBJ1-5
D gene: .
V gene: TRBV15
CDR3 DNA: TGTGCCACCAGCGGGGGGAGAGGTCAGCCCCAGCATTTT
CDR3 protein: CATSGGRGQPQHF

clone size: .
J gene: TRBJ2-5
D gene: .
V gene: TRBV7-9
CDR3 DNA: TGTGCCAGCAGCTTAGGGGGGGACAGTCAAGAGACCCAGTACTTC
CDR3 protein: CASSLGGDSQETQYF

clone size: .
J gene: TRBJ1-1
D gene: .
V gene: TRBV10-2
CDR3 DNA: TGCGCCAGCACCCAACCGGTGAGGCAGGGCTCTGAAGCTTTCTTT
CDR3 protein: CASTQPVRQGSEAFF

clone size: few
J gene: TRBJ2-7
D gene: .
V gene: TRBV7-6
CDR3 DNA: TGTGCCAGCAGCCTTCCCCAAACGGGCGAGCAGTACTTC
CDR3 protein: CASSLPQTGEQYF

clone size: .
J gene: TRBJ2-1
D gene: .
V gene: TRBV2
CDR3 DNA: TGTGCCAGCAGGGTTCGGTACGGGGGTTCCTACAATGAGCAGTTCTTC
CDR3 protein: CASRVRYGGSYNEQFF

clone size: .
J gene: TRBJ1-5
D gene: .
V gene: TRBV10-3
CDR3 DNA: TGTGCCATCAGTGTGGACAGAGATCAGCCCCAGCATTTT
CDR3 protein: CAISVDRDQPQHF

clone size: .
J gene: TRBJ1-1
D gene: .
V gene: TRBV18
CDR3 DNA: TGTGCCAGCTCACCGTTCGGTGTGGGAGTAACTTTCTTT
CDR3 protein: CASSPFGVGVTFF

clone size: .
J gene: TRBJ1-2
D gene: TRBD1
V gene: TRBV7-8
CDR3 DNA: TGTGCCAGCAGCCCAACAGGGGGGTGGGCCTATGGCTACACCTTC
CDR3 protein: CASSPTGGWAYGYTF

clone size: few
J gene: TRBJ2-7
D gene: TRBD2
V gene: TRBV2
CDR3 DNA: TGTGCCAGCAGTGAAGAAGCGGGGGGCCCCTACGAGCAGTACTTC
CDR3 protein: CASSEEAGGPYEQYF

clone size: .
J gene: TRBJ2-1
D gene: TRBD2
V gene: TRBV7-2
CDR3 DNA: TGTGCCAGCAGGGACGGGGGAGGGACGGCAAACAATGAGCAGTTCTTC
CDR3 protein: CASRDGGGTANNEQFF

clone size: once
J gene: TRBJ2-1
D gene: .
V gene: TRBV15
CDR3 DNA: TGTGCCACCAGCAGAGATCGGTCGTACTACAATGAGCAGTTCTTC
CDR3 protein: CATSRDRSYYNEQFF

clone size: .
J gene: TRBJ2-7
D gene: .
V gene: TRBV15
CDR3 DNA: TGTGCCACCAGCAGAGATCTTACCTACGAGCAGTACTTC
CDR3 protein: CATSRDLTYEQYF

clone size: .
J gene: TRBJ2-3
D gene: .
V gene: TRBV12-1
CDR3 DNA: TGTGCCAGCAGCTACCCCTCGATGCGCCTAGTCGCAGATACGCAGTATTTT
CDR3 protein: CASSYPSMRLVADTQYF